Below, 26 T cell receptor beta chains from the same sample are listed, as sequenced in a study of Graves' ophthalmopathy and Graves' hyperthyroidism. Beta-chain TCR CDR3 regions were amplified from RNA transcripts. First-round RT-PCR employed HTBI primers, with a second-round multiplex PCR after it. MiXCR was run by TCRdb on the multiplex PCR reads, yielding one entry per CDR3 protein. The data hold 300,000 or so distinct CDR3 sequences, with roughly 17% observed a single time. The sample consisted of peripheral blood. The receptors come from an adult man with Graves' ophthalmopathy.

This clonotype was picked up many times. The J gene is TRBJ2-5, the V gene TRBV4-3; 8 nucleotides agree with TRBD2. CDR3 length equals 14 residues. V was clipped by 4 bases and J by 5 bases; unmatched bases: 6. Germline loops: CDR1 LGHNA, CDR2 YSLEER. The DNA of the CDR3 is TGCGCCAGCAGCCCGGGGGGGGCCTCCGAGACCCAGTACTTC. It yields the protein CASSPGGASETQYF.

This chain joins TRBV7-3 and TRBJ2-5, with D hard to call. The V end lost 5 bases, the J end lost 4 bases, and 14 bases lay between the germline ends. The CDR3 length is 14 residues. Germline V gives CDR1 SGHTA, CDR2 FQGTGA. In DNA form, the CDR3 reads TGTGCCAGCAGCCGCGGAGTTTCAGGAGAGACCCAGTACTTC. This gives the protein CASSRGVSGETQYF.

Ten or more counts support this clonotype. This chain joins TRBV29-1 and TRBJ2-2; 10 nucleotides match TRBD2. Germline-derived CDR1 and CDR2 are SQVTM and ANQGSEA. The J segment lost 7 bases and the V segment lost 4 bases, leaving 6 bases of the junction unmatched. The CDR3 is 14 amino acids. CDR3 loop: CSVGSGGAIGELFF. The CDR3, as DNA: TGCAGCGTTGGAAGCGGGGGGGCGATCGGGGAGCTGTTTTTT.

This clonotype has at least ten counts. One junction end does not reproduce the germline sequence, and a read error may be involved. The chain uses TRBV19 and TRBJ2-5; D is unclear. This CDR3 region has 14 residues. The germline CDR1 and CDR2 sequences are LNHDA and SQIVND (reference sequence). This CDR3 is CASSPPDTQGTQYF. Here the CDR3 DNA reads TGTGCCAGTAGTCCCCCCGACACTCAAGGGACCCAGTACTTC.

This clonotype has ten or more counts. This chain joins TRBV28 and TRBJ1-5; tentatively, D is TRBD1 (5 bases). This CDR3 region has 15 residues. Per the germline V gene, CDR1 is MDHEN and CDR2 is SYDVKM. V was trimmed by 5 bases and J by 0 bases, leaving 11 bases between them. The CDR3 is CASSTLRVSNQPQHF. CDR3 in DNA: TGTGCCAGCAGTACACTCAGGGTTAGCAATCAGCCCCAGCATTTT.

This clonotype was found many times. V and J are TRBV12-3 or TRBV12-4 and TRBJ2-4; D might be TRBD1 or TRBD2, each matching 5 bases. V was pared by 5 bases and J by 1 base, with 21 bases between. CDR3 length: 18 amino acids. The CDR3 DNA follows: TGTGCCAGCAGTCCCCACCCCGGGGCAGGCTACGCCAAAAACATTCAGTACTTC. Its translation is CASSPHPGAGYAKNIQYF.

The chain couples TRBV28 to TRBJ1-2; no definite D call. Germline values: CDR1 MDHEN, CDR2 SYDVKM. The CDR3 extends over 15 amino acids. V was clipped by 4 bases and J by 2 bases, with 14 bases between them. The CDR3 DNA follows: TGTGCCAGCAGTTACCAGACGACACCAAACTATGGCTACACCTTC. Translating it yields CASSYQTTPNYGYTF.

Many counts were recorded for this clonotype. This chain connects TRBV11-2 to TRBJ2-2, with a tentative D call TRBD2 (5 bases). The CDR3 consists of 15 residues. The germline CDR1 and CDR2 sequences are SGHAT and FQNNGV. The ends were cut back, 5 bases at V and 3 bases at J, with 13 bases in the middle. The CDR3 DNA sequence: TGTGCCAGCAGCCCAGCCGGGATACACACCGGGGAGCTGTTTTTT. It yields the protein CASSPAGIHTGELFF.

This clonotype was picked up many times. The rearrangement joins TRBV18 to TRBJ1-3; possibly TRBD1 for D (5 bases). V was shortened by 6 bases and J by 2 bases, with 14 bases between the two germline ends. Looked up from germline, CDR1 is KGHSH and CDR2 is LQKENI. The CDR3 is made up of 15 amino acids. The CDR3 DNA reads TGTGCCAGCTCGACTACCTCACAGGCTGGAAACACCATATATTTT. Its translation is CASSTTSQAGNTIYF. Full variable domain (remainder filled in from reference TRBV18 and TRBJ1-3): NAGVMQNPRHLVRRRGQEARLRCSPMKGHSHVYWYRQLPEEGLKFMVYLQKENIIDESGMPKERFSAEFPKEGPSILRIQQVVRGDSAAYFCASSTTSQAGNTIYFGEGSWLTVV.

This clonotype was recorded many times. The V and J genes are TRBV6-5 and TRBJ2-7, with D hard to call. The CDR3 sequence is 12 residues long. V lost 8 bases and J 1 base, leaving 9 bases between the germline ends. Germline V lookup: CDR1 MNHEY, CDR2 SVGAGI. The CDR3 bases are TGTGCCAGCTTCGTGAGGTCCTACGAGCAGTACTTC. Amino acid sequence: CASFVRSYEQYF.

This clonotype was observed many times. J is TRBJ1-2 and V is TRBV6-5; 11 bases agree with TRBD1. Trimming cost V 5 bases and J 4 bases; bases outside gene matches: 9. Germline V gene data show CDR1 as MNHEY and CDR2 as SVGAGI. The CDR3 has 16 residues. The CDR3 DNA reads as TGTGCCAGCAGTAGGACAGGGGGCGCGACGGGCTATGGCTACACCTTC. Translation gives CASSRTGGATGYGYTF.

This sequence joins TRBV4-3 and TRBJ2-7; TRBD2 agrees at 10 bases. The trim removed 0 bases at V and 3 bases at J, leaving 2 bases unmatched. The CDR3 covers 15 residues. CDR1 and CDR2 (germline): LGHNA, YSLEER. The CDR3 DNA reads TGCGCCAGCAGCCAAGAACTAGCGGGGAGCTACGAGCAGTACTTC. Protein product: CASSQELAGSYEQYF.

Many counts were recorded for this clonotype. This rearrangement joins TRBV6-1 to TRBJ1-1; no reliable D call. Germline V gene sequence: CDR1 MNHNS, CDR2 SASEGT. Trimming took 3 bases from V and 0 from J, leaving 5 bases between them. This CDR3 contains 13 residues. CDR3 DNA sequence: TGTGCCAGCAGTGATAGGGTGAACACTGAAGCTTTCTTT. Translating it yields CASSDRVNTEAFF.

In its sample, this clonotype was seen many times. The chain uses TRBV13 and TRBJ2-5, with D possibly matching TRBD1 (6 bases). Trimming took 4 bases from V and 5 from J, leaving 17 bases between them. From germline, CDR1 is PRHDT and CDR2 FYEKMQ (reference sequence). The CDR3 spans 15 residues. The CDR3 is CASSSTFARGETQYF. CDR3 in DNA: TGTGCCAGCAGCTCGACCTTTGCGAGGGGGGAGACCCAGTACTTC.

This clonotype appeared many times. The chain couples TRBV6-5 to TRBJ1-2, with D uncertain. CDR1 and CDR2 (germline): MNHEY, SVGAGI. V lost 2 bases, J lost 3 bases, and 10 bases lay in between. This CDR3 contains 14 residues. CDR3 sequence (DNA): TGTGCCAGCAGTTACAGTAGAGCAGACTATGGCTACACCTTC. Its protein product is CASSYSRADYGYTF.

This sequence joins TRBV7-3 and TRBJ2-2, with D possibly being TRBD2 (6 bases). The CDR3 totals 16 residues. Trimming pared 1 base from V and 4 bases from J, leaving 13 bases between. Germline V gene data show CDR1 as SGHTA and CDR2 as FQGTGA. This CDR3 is CASSLIGGRSTGELFF. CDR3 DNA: TGTGCCAGCAGCTTAATCGGGGGTCGGAGCACCGGGGAGCTGTTTTTT.

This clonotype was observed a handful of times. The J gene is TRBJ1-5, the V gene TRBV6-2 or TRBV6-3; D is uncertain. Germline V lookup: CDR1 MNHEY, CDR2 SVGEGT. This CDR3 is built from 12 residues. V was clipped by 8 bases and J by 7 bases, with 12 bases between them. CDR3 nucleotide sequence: TGTGCCAGCCTCGGTTTCGGCCAGCCCCAGCATTTT. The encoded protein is CASLGFGQPQHF.

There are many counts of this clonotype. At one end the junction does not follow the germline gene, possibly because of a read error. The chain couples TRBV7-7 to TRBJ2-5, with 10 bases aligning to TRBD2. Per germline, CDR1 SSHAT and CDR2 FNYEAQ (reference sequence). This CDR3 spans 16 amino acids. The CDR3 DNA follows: TGTGCTAGCAGCCCAACCGGGACTAGCGTATCTGAGACCCAGTACTTC. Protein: CASSPTGTSVSETQYF.

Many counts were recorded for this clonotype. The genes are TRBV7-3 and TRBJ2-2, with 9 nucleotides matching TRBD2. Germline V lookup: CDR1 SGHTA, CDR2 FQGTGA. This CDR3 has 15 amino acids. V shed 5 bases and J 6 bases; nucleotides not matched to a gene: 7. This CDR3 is CASSLSGRWAGELFF. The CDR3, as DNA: TGTGCCAGCAGCCTTAGCGGGAGATGGGCCGGGGAGCTGTTTTTT.

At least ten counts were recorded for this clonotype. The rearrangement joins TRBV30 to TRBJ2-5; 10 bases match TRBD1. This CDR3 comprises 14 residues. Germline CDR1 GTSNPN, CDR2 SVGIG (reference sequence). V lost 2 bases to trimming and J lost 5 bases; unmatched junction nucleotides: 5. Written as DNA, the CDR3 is TGTGCCTGGAGTATAGACAGGGGGCGGGAGACCCAGTACTTC. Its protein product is CAWSIDRGRETQYF.

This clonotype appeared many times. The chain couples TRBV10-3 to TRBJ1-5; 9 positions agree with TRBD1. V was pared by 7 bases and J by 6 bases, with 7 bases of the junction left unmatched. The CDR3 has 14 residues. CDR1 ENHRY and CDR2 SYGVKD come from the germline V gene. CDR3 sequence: CAIKGTGMGQPQHF. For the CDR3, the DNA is TGTGCCATCAAGGGGACAGGGATGGGTCAGCCCCAGCATTTT.

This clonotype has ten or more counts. CDR3: CASSPSGTSTYEQYF. In nucleotides, the CDR3 is TGTGCCAGCAGCCCCAGTGGTACTAGTACCTACGAGCAGTACTTC. The chain recombines TRBV9 with TRBJ2-7; D is possibly TRBD2 (5 bases). Germline-derived CDR1 and CDR2 are SGDLS and YYNGEE. V was cut by 4 bases and J by 2 bases, with 16 bases left in between. This CDR3 spans 15 amino acids.

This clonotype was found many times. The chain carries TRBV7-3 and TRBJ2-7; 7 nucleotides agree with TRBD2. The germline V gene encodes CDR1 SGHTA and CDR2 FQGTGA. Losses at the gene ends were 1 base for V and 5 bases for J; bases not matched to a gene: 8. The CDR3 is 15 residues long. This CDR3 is CASSLRAGALDEQYF. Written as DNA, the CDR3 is TGTGCCAGCAGCTTAAGGGCGGGAGCCCTCGACGAGCAGTACTTC.

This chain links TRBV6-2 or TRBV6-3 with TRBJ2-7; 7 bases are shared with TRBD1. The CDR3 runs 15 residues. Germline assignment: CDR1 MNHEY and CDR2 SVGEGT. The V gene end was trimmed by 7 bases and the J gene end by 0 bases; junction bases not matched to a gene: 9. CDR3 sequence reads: CASITGTASSYEQYF. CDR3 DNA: TGTGCCAGCATCACCGGGACAGCGAGCTCCTACGAGCAGTACTTC.

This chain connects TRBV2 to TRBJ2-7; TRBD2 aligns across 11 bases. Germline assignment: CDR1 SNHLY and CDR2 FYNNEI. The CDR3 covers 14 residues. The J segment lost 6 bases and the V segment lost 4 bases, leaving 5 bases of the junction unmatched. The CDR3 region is CASSVETSGTEQYF. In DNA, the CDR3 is TGTGCCAGCAGTGTGGAGACTAGCGGGACCGAGCAGTACTTC.

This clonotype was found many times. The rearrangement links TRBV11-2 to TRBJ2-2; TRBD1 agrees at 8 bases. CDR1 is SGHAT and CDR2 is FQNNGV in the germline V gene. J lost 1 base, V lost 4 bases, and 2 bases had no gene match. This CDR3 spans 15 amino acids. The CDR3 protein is CASSWGTGNTGELFF. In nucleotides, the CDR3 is TGTGCCAGCAGCTGGGGGACAGGGAACACCGGGGAGCTGTTTTTT.